This T cell receptor (beta chain) is from a study of T cells in localized non-small cell lung cancer. Study-level points and caveats: Uninvolved nearby lung showed the greatest T cell clonality, exceeding that found in tumor. Paired adjacent lung recovered a median around 59 of the top 100 tumor clones. Only one tumor region was sequenced, so heterogeneity remains possible. Longer overall survival accompanied higher blood T cell density.

In regard to this clone: What it binds is unknown.

The length of the CDR3 is 15 residues. After removal of 1 base from V and 4 bases from J, the junction contained 5 bases not matched to a gene. CDR1 is SGHTA, CDR2 FQGNSA, per germline. Libraries were prepared by immunoSEQ multiplex PCR; TCRdb keeps only in-frame clonotypes and omits some of them. The sample holds roughly 32,000 clones, 88% seen once. Sequencing was performed on peripheral blood mononuclear cells, taken before any cancer treatment. The V call is TRBV7-2, the J call TRBJ2-7; TRBD2 matches at 9 bases. The sequence came from a woman aged 40 to 75 with stage III lung adenocarcinoma. CDR3 residues: CASSLGGGARYEQYF. CDR3 nucleotide sequence: TGTGCCAGCAGCTTAGGCGGGGGGGCTCGGTACGAGCAGTACTTC.